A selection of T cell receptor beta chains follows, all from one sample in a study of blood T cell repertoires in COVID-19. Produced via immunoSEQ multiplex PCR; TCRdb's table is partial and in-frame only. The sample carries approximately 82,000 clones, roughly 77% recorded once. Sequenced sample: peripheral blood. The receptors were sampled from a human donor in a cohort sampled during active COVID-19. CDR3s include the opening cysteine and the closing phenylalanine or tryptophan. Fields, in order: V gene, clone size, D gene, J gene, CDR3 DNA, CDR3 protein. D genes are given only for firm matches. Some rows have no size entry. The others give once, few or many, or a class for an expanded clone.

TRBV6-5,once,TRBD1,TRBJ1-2,TGTGCCAGCAGCCTACAGGGGAGCTATGGCTACACCTTC,CASSLQGSYGYTF
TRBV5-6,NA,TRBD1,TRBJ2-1,TGTGCCAGCAGGTGGCGGACAGGTGGCGCCCCCTACAATGAGCAGTTCTTC,CASRWRTGGAPYNEQFF
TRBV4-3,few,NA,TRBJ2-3,TGCGCCAGCAGCCAAGATTGGGGGGAGAGTGGCACAGATACGCAGTATTTT,CASSQDWGESGTDTQYF
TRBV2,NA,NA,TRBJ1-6,TGTGCCAGCAGCCAGACAGGCAATTCACCCCTCCACTTT,CASSQTGNSPLHF
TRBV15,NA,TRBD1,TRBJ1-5,TGTGCCACCAGCAGAAAGAGACAGGGATCATCTCAGCCCCAGCATTTT,CATSRKRQGSSQPQHF
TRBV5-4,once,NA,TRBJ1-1,TGTGCCAGCAGCAGCATCCATGAAGCTTTCTTT,CASSSIHEAFF
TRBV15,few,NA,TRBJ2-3,TGTGCCACCAGCAGAAACCGGGGAGTCGCAGATACGCAGTATTTT,CATSRNRGVADTQYF
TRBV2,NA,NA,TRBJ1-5,TGTGCCAGCAGTGTGTGGGAGAGTCAGCCCCAGCATTTT,CASSVWESQPQHF
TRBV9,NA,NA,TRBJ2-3,TGTGCCAGCAGCCAGTCGGGACAAACGAGCACAGATACGCAGTATTTT,CASSQSGQTSTDTQYF
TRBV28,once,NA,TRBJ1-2,TGTGCCAGCTCCGGGTCCCTCCCCTATGGCTACACCTTC,CASSGSLPYGYTF
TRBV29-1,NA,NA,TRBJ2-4,TGCAGCGCCACGCGGCGAACCAAAAACATTCAGTACTTC,CSATRRTKNIQYF
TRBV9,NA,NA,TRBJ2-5,TGTGCCAGCAGCGTAATGGGGGGGGCCTGGGAGACCCAGTACTTC,CASSVMGGAWETQYF
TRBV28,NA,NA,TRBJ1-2,TGTGCCAGCAGCTCAACCCGGAGGGCGCCGGGCTACACCTTC,CASSSTRRAPGYTF
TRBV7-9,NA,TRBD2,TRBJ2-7,TGTGCCAGCACCGTGGGAGGGAACGAGCAGTACTTC,CASTVGGNEQYF
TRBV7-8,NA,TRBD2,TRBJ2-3,TGTGCCAGCAGCACCCGACTAGCGGGGGTGGATACGCAGTATTTT,CASSTRLAGVDTQYF
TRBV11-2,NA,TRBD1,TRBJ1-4,TGTGCCAGCAGCACTTACGGGACAGGGCCCGAAAAACTGTTTTTT,CASSTYGTGPEKLFF
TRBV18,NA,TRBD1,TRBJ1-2,TGTGCCAGCTCACCGTCCGGGACAGATGTTGCCTATGGCTACACCTTC,CASSPSGTDVAYGYTF
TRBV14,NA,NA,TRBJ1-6,TGTGCCAGCAGCCAAGAAATCGCCAGGCCCGCAGGGTCACCCCTCCACTTT,CASSQEIARPAGSPLHF
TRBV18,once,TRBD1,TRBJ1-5,TGTGCCAGCTCCCCTGGGACAGGATCTAGCAATCAGCCCCAGCATTTT,CASSPGTGSSNQPQHF
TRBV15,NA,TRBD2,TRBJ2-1,TGTGCCACCAGCAGGGGACTAGCCCCCTCCTACAATGAGCAGTTCTTC,CATSRGLAPSYNEQFF
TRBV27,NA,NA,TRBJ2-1,TGTGCCAGCAGTTTATCCCTTCCTAATGAGCAGTTCTTC,CASSLSLPNEQFF
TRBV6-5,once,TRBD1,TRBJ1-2,TGTGCCAGCAGGACGGACAGGGATTATGGCTACACCTTC,CASRTDRDYGYTF
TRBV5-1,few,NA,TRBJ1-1,TGCGCCAGCAGCCCGAGGACAGTTACGAACACTGAAGCTTTCTTT,CASSPRTVTNTEAFF
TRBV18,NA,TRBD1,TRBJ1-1,TGTGCCAGCTCGCGGGACAGGGTGAACACTGAAGCTTTCTTT,CASSRDRVNTEAFF
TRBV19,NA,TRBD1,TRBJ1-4,TGTGCCAGTAGTACGTCTATTTGGACAGGGAAGGAAAAACTGTTTTTT,CASSTSIWTGKEKLFF
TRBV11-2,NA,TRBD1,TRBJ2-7,TGTGCCAGCAGCGGCATACAGGGGGCGGGGGAGCAGTACTTC,CASSGIQGAGEQYF
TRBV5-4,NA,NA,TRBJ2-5,TGTGCCAGCAGCTTACCATCAGAAACCCGGGGGGAGACCCAGTACTTC,CASSLPSETRGETQYF
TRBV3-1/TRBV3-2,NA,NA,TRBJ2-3,TGTGCCAGCAGCCTGGACTACACAGATACGCAGTATTTT,CASSLDYTDTQYF
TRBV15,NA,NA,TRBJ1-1,TGTGCCACCAGCAGAGATCTTTCAGGGATTAACACTGAAGCTTTCTTT,CATSRDLSGINTEAFF
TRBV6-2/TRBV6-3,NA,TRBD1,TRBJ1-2,TGTGCCAGCAGTTTTCAACGGACAGGGGGCGTCTATGGCTACACCTTC,CASSFQRTGGVYGYTF
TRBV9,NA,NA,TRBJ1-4,TGTGCCAGCAGCTCACTAGGGCGTGAGGAAAAACTGTTTTTT,CASSSLGREEKLFF
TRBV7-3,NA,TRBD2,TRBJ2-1,TGTGCCAGCAGCTTAAGTGGACTAGCGGAAAATGAGCAGTTCTTC,CASSLSGLAENEQFF
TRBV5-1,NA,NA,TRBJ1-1,TGCGCCAGCAGCTTGGTAGGAGGACGGATCAAGGGCACTGAAGCTTTCTTT,CASSLVGGRIKGTEAFF